This T cell receptor beta chain was retrieved from a study of cytotoxic CD8 clonotypes in ibrutinib-treated CLL. Notes on this clone: Antigen unknown.

Findings of the study overall: While tracking circulating CD8+ T-cell counts, baseline clonality exceeded that of age-matched healthy donors. An increase in clonality occurred at ibrutinib response, followed by a return toward baseline at progression.

The table came from immunoSEQ multiplex PCR; TCRdb's copy has only in-frame clones and leaves some out. The table has 90,000 to 100,000 clones, 70% to 80% seen once; the top ten hold 25% to 35%. Sequenced here: PBMCs, sampled after 12 months of ibrutinib treatment. The receptor's source is a human donor with chronic lymphocytic leukemia.

This CDR3 reads CASSNTGGAGYGYTF. The CDR3 DNA reads as TGTGCCAGTAGTAACACAGGGGGCGCAGGCTATGGCTACACCTTC. V usage is TRBV19 and J usage is TRBJ1-2, with 9 bases matching TRBD1. The ends lost 4 bases at V and 4 bases at J; junction bases unmatched: 7. This CDR3 region has 15 residues. CDR1 and CDR2 from the germline V gene are LNHDA and SQIVND (reference sequence).